This TCR beta chain was obtained from a study of blood T cells in healthy people across ages. Notes on the study in general: Per million T cells, the diversity of TCR beta decreased roughly linearly as age advanced. Diversity of TCR beta correlated strongly with naive T cell percentage.

This clonotype appeared a few times. Its cognate antigen is unknown. A second PCR, run for roughly 7 to 12 cycles, used a sample-barcoded 5' primer plus a J-beta primer mix. Using its own MiXCR run on the 5' RACE reads, TCRdb lists one record per CDR3 protein. The sample carries 1.4 million to 1.5 million distinct CDR3 sequences, about 40% recorded once. Per germline, CDR1 MGHRA and CDR2 YSYEKL. CDR3 size: 16 residues. Trimming left V 1 base short and J 5 bases short, with 17 bases between. Researchers report isolating at least 6 million PBMCs per sample. Each sample provided at least 5.5 micrograms of extracted total RNA.

The source is a woman aged 18-29 years in good health. This rearrangement joins TRBV4-1 to TRBJ1-1; D is ambiguous. Sample: blood. This CDR3 reads CASSQAGTTRGTEAFF. For the CDR3, the DNA is TGCGCCAGCAGCCAAGCTGGCACCACCAGAGGGACTGAAGCTTTCTTT.